These 30 T cell receptor beta chains originate from one sample sequenced in a study of blood T cell repertoires in COVID-19. Assay used: immunoSEQ multiplex PCR; TCRdb lists only in-frame clones, some missing. The table lists roughly 160,000 clones, over 90% of them singletons. The specimen was peripheral blood. These TCRs come from a man between 45 and 60 years old with acute or convalescent COVID-19.

The chain combines TRBV20-1 with TRBJ2-3; 9 nucleotides align to TRBD2. The CDR3 consists of 15 residues. Germline values: CDR1 DFQATT, CDR2 SNEGSKA (reference sequence). V was pared by 5 bases and J by 6 bases, with 12 bases of the junction left unmatched. The CDR3 DNA sequence: TGCAGTGCTTGTGGCGGGCGGGGGGGCCATGATACGCAGTATTTT. Protein product: CSACGGRGGHDTQYF.

This clone appeared a few times. The DNA of the CDR3 is TGTGCCAGCACCGTGGCGGGGACCTCCTACGAGCAGTACTTC. This gives the protein CASTVAGTSYEQYF. The gene calls are TRBV3-1 (or the pseudogene TRBV3-2) and TRBJ2-7; D perhaps matches TRBD2 (6 bases). Looked up from germline, CDR1 is LGHDT and CDR2 is YNNKEL (reference sequence). V gave up 7 bases and J gave up 0 bases, with 13 bases separating them. The CDR3 is made up of 14 amino acids.

The genes are TRBV7-8 and TRBJ1-1, with 7 bases lining up with TRBD1. Losses at the gene ends were 1 base for V and 5 bases for J; bases not matched to a gene: 4. Germline CDR1 reads SGHVS; CDR2 reads FQNEAQ. The CDR3 sequence is 14 residues long. The CDR3: CASSLEAGGTEAFF. CDR3 DNA sequence: TGTGCCAGCAGCTTAGAGGCAGGGGGGACTGAAGCTTTCTTT.

Here the CDR3 reads CATEGGGNYYGYTF. The CDR3 DNA reads as TGTGCCACCGAGGGCGGGGGTAACTACTATGGCTACACCTTC. V gene TRBV19 combines with J gene TRBJ1-2; TRBD1 is a possible D gene (5 bases). Trimming stripped 10 bases from V and 3 bases from J, with 18 bases between. Germline loops: CDR1 LNHDA, CDR2 SQIVND (reference sequence). The CDR3 is 14 residues long.

The chain links TRBV5-1 to TRBJ2-3, with D possibly being TRBD2 (6 bases). This CDR3 is built from 15 residues. Germline V gene lookup returns CDR1 SGHRS and CDR2 YFSETQ. Trimming stripped 0 bases from V and 0 bases from J, with 8 bases between. The CDR3 loop reads CASSLGGTSTDTQYF. The CDR3 region has the DNA TGCGCCAGCAGCTTGGGGGGGACTAGCACAGATACGCAGTATTTT.

This clone was detected once. This sequence joins TRBV28 and TRBJ1-2, with a weak D call TRBD1 (5 bases). Trimming removed 5 bases at V and 4 bases at J, with 8 bases between. The CDR3 is made up of 12 amino acids. The germline V gene encodes CDR1 MDHEN and CDR2 SYDVKM. The CDR3 DNA sequence: TGTGCCAGCAGTAGCAGGGTCTATGGCTACACCTTC. It is translated as CASSSRVYGYTF.

V and J are TRBV19 and TRBJ2-5, with D possibly TRBD1 on 5 matching bases. With 3 bases removed from V and 0 bases from J, the gap between germline ends came to 11 bases. The CDR3 is made up of 15 amino acids. Germline-derived CDR1 and CDR2 are LNHDA and SQIVND (reference sequence). The CDR3 spells CASSMSGPYQETQYF. CDR3 in DNA: TGTGCCAGTAGTATGTCAGGGCCATACCAAGAGACCCAGTACTTC.

The rearrangement joins TRBV28 to TRBJ2-7; perhaps TRBD2 as D (6 bases). This CDR3 is built from 14 residues. V lost 5 bases and J lost 3, with 14 bases in between. The germline CDR1 and CDR2 sequences are MDHEN and SYDVKM. CDR3 protein: CASSQRDSVYEQYF. The CDR3 DNA is TGTGCCAGCAGTCAAAGGGACTCCGTCTACGAGCAGTACTTC.

The chain recombines TRBV14 with TRBJ1-1; no clear D. Germline V gene sequence: CDR1 SGHDN, CDR2 FVKESK. This CDR3 has 16 amino acids. V was shortened by 0 bases and J by 5 bases, with 16 bases between the two germline ends. CDR3 protein: CASSQERRAKQTEAFF. The CDR3 DNA reads TGTGCCAGCAGCCAAGAAAGGAGGGCGAAGCAAACTGAAGCTTTCTTT.

The chain couples TRBV20-1 to TRBJ2-4; a weak D match, TRBD2 (5 bases). V was cut by 3 bases and J by 6 bases, with 24 bases left in between. From germline, CDR1 is DFQATT and CDR2 SNEGSKA (reference sequence). The CDR3 is 17 amino acids. The CDR3 sequence: CSASSPFFGDRGNIQYF. CDR3 DNA sequence: TGCAGTGCTAGTTCCCCCTTCTTCGGGGATCGGGGAAACATTCAGTACTTC.

V usage is TRBV5-6 and J usage is TRBJ1-1; TRBD1 is a possible D gene (6 bases). Trimming shortened V by 0 bases and J by 4 bases, and 13 bases separated the two germline ends. Looked up from germline, CDR1 is SGHDT and CDR2 is YYEEEE. The CDR3 length is 15 residues. CDR3 sequence reads: CASSLGPGDSTEAFF. The CDR3 DNA sequence: TGTGCCAGCAGCTTGGGTCCAGGGGATTCCACTGAAGCTTTCTTT.

A word on this clone: At one boundary the junction diverges from the germline segment, which might be a read error. The gene calls are TRBV15 and TRBJ2-7, with D perhaps matching TRBD2 (6 bases). The CDR3 spans 14 residues. Germline V lookup: CDR1 LNHNV, CDR2 YYDKDF (reference sequence). The CDR3 spells CATSRAWGVYEQYF. CDR3 DNA sequence: TGTGCCACGAGCAGAGCGTGGGGGGTCTACGAGCAGTACTTC.

This sequence joins TRBV11-2 and TRBJ1-3, with D unresolved. The V gene lost 8 bases and the J gene lost 2 bases, with 10 bases spanning the gap. There are 13 residues in the CDR3. Germline CDR1 reads SGHAT; CDR2 reads FQNNGV. The CDR3 region is CASSTTPGNTIYF. The CDR3, as DNA: TGTGCCAGCTCTACCACCCCTGGAAACACCATATATTTT.

V gene TRBV3-1 (or the pseudogene TRBV3-2) combines with J gene TRBJ2-7; 9 nucleotides match TRBD2. Looked up from germline, CDR1 is LGHDT and CDR2 is YNNKEL (reference sequence). With V trimmed by 2 bases and J by 4 bases, 6 bases remained unmatched. CDR3 size: 15 residues. The CDR3 nucleotides read TGTGCCAGCAGCCAAAGAGGGACTAGCAGTTACGAGCAGTACTTC. The encoded protein is CASSQRGTSSYEQYF.

The chain links TRBV5-1 to TRBJ2-3; 8 bases are a match to TRBD1. The CDR3 loop spans 16 amino acids. CDR1 is SGHRS, CDR2 YFSETQ, per germline. With 4 bases clipped from V and 1 base from J, the junction kept 8 bases outside the gene matches. This CDR3 is CASSLGQGMGTDTQYF. CDR3 bases: TGCGCCAGCAGCCTAGGACAGGGAATGGGCACAGATACGCAGTATTTT.

The chain recombines TRBV5-5 with TRBJ2-5, with a weak D call TRBD1 (5 bases). The CDR3 loop spans 14 amino acids. V was clipped by 4 bases and J by 5 bases, with 15 bases between them. CDR1 and CDR2 from the germline V gene are SGHKS and YYEKEE (reference sequence). Here the CDR3 reads CASSPVGVWETQYF. The CDR3 nucleotides are TGTGCCAGCAGCCCGGTAGGGGTCTGGGAGACCCAGTACTTC.

The V and J genes are TRBV30 and TRBJ2-1; D is perhaps TRBD1 (6 bases). The germline CDR1 and CDR2 sequences are GTSNPN and SVGIG (reference sequence). Trimming removed 2 bases at V and 6 bases at J, with 8 bases between. The CDR3 is 12 amino acids. The chain's CDR3 is CAWSIQGNEQFF. DNA of the CDR3: TGTGCCTGGAGTATACAGGGCAATGAGCAGTTCTTC.

The chain recombines TRBV7-2 with TRBJ2-1, with TRBD2 matching over 12 bases. Trimming cost V 7 bases and J 9 bases; bases outside gene matches: 13. From germline, CDR1 is SGHTA and CDR2 FQGNSA. The CDR3 extends over 16 amino acids. CDR3 bases: TGTGCCAGCATCCTCCTCGGTCTAGCGGGAGGGACTGAGCAGTTCTTC. This codes for CASILLGLAGGTEQFF. Full variable domain (missing parts from reference TRBV7-2 and TRBJ2-1): GAGVSQSPSNKVTEKGKDVELRCDPISGHTALYWYRQSLGQGLEFLIYFQGNSAPDKSGLPSDRFSAERTGGSVSTLTIQRTQQEDSAVYLCASILLGLAGGTEQFFGPGTRLTVL.

The genes are TRBV30 and TRBJ1-5; D might be TRBD1 (6 bases). Germline V gene lookup returns CDR1 GTSNPN and CDR2 SVGIG (reference sequence). The CDR3 is made up of 13 amino acids. The V end lost 8 bases, the J end lost 5 bases, and 16 bases lay between the germline ends. The CDR3 DNA reads as TGTGCCGCCTCGACAGGAGATGATCAGCCCCAGCATTTT. Amino acids: CAASTGDDQPQHF.

This clone was seen a few times. This chain joins TRBV12-3 or TRBV12-4 and TRBJ1-1; no clear D gene. Trimming left V 6 bases short and J 0 bases short, with 8 bases between. The CDR3 has 13 residues. The CDR3 DNA is TGTGCCAGCAGCTCTATCGTGAACACTGAAGCTTTCTTT. This gives the protein CASSSIVNTEAFF.

Worth noting for this clone: This specimen includes other DNA sequences encoding the same CDR3. This sequence joins TRBV18 and TRBJ1-3, with D perhaps TRBD1 (6 bases). This CDR3 has 16 amino acids. V was shortened by 3 bases and J by 0 bases, with 12 bases between the two germline ends. The germline gives CDR1 KGHSH, CDR2 LQKENI. The CDR3 loop reads CASSPRQVLSGNTIYF. CDR3 nucleotides: TGTGCCAGCTCACCCCGACAGGTACTCTCTGGAAACACCATATATTTT.

The chain joins TRBV27 to TRBJ2-1, with 9 bases fitting TRBD1. The germline gives CDR1 MNHEY, CDR2 SMNVEV (reference sequence). This CDR3 has 15 amino acids. Trimming at V came to 8 bases and at J to 4 bases, leaving 9 bases not matched to a gene. The CDR3 sequence: CASHPGQGRYNEQFF. CDR3 coding DNA: TGTGCCAGCCACCCGGGACAGGGAAGGTACAATGAGCAGTTCTTC.

The chain employs TRBV6-5 and TRBJ2-2, with a weak D call TRBD2 (7 bases). This CDR3 has 13 residues. Trimming took 6 bases from V and 6 from J, leaving 11 bases between them. CDR1 MNHEY and CDR2 SVGAGI come from the germline V gene. CDR3 in amino acids: CASRGGGAGELFF. CDR3 coding DNA: TGTGCCAGCAGAGGGGGGGGAGCCGGGGAGCTGTTTTTT.

The chain employs TRBV2 and TRBJ2-7; 9 bases align to TRBD1. The trim removed 6 bases at V and 4 bases at J, leaving 1 base unmatched. The CDR3 contains 12 residues. Germline CDR1 reads SNHLY; CDR2 reads FYNNEI. CDR3 region: CASSGQGYEQYF. The CDR3 nucleotides are TGTGCCAGCAGCGGACAGGGGTACGAGCAGTACTTC.

This chain joins TRBV28 and TRBJ2-1; D possibly corresponds to TRBD2 (5 bases). Germline CDR1 reads MDHEN; CDR2 reads SYDVKM. This CDR3 comprises 14 residues. V gave up 1 base and J gave up 3 bases, with 7 bases separating them. DNA for the CDR3: TGTGCCAGCAGTTTATCCCGGGGCTACAATGAGCAGTTCTTC. This translates into CASSLSRGYNEQFF.

This clone was counted a single time. The chain joins TRBV19 to TRBJ2-7, with TRBD1 identical over 10 bases. Trimming cost V 6 bases and J 6 bases; bases outside gene matches: 8. Germline-derived CDR1 and CDR2 are LNHDA and SQIVND (reference sequence). The CDR3 extends over 14 amino acids. CDR3 protein: CASSPGTGVGEQYV. The CDR3 DNA follows: TGTGCCAGTAGCCCCGGGACAGGGGTCGGCGAGCAGTACGTC.

The chain combines TRBV7-2 with TRBJ2-7, with D tentatively TRBD2 (5 bases). This CDR3 spans 13 amino acids. Germline assignment: CDR1 SGHTA and CDR2 FQGNSA. V was trimmed by 1 base and J by 6 bases, leaving 10 bases between them. CDR3 loop: CASSLDSGREQYF. The DNA for the CDR3 is TGTGCCAGCAGCTTAGACAGCGGCCGCGAGCAGTACTTC.

This clone was detected only once. This sequence joins TRBV28 and TRBJ1-4; a possible D gene is TRBD1 (6 bases). The CDR3 runs 13 residues. Germline lookup yields CDR1 MDHEN and CDR2 SYDVKM. V lost 10 bases, J lost 5 bases, and 14 bases lay in between. Written as DNA, the CDR3 is TGTGCCACCGAGGACAGTACAAATGAAAAACTGTTTTTT. Amino acids: CATEDSTNEKLFF. The full variable domain, completed using reference TRBV28 and TRBJ1-4, is DVKVTQSSRYLVKRTGEKVFLECVQDMDHENMFWYRQDPGLGLRLIYFSYDVKMKEKGDIPEGYSVSREKKERFSLILESASTNQTSMYLCATEDSTNEKLFFGSGTQLSVL.

V usage is TRBV19 and J usage is TRBJ1-1, with D unresolved. The CDR3 has 13 residues. Germline-derived CDR1 and CDR2 are LNHDA and SQIVND (reference sequence). Trimming took 3 bases from V and 0 from J, leaving 5 bases between them. The CDR3 is CASSMFMNTEAFF. The CDR3 DNA reads as TGTGCCAGTAGTATGTTCATGAACACTGAAGCTTTCTTT.

This chain uses TRBV27 with TRBJ2-1; 12 bases are a match to TRBD2. This CDR3 has 19 amino acids. Germline CDR1 and CDR2: MNHEY and SMNVEV (reference sequence). With V trimmed by 5 bases and J by 3 bases, 14 bases remained unmatched. In DNA, the CDR3 is TGTGCCAGCAGTGTTCGACTAGCGGGAGAGAGCCAATTCTACAATGAGCAGTTCTTC. Translation gives CASSVRLAGESQFYNEQFF.